This T cell receptor (beta chain) was documented in a study of T-cell reconstitution after alpha-beta-depleted transplantation in children. This clonotype was counted many times. What it binds is unknown. Unique molecular identifiers featured in how the TCRbeta library was prepared. TCRdb used MiXCR to reprocess the PCR reads, holding one entry per CDR3 protein. Of approximately 85,000 distinct CDR3 sequences in the sample, 14% were seen once. V was pared by 1 base and J by 7 bases, with 7 bases of the junction left unmatched. The CDR3 loop spans 14 amino acids. Germline V gene lookup returns CDR1 DFQATT and CDR2 SNEGSKA (reference sequence). Whole-study results and caveats: Where some patients showed high TCRbeta diversity at day 60, it came from recipient T cells and thymic progenitors that had survived.

The V and J genes are TRBV20-1 and TRBJ2-7; 10 bases are shared with TRBD1. This TCR came from a male patient aged 2 to 9 who had a stem cell transplant for acute lymphoblastic leukemia, so the T cells may come from the graft donor. The material was PBMCs, mostly from graft donor cells, obtained 180 days after TCRalphabeta/CD19-depleted stem cell transplant. CDR3 protein: CSARGTGGYWEQYF. CDR3 nucleotide sequence: TGCAGTGCTAGAGGGACAGGGGGTTATTGGGAGCAGTACTTC.